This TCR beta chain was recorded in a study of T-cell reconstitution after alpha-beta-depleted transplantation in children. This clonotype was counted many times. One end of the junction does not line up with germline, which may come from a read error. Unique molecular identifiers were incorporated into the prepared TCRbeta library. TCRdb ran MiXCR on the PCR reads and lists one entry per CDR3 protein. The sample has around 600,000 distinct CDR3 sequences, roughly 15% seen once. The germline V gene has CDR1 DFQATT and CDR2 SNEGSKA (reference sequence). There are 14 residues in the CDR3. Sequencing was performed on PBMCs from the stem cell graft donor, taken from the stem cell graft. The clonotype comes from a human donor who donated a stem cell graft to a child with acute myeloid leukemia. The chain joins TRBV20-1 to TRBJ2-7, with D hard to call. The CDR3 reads CSARSGRAPYEQYF. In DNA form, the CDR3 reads TGCAGCGCTAGGTCGGGCAGAGCCCCCTACGAGCAGTACTTC.